This T cell receptor beta chain originates from a study of blood T cell dynamics during melanoma immunotherapy. Across the study: First-line therapy was either pembrolizumab or nivolumab with ipilimumab for metastatic melanoma.

Time point reported: week 3, after first cycle of checkpoint inhibitor. Sequenced by immunoSEQ multiplex PCR; TCRdb stores in-frame clones only, minus some. The table has roughly 15,000 clones, 75% to 90% seen once. The sequence came from a human donor with melanoma. Sample: blood, taken from a patient treated with checkpoint blockade.

CDR3 region: CARGRPSYNEQFF. CDR3 sequence (DNA): TGTGCCCGCGGGAGGCCCTCCTACAATGAGCAGTTCTTC. The chain links TRBV30 to TRBJ2-1, with 8 bases aligning to TRBD2. CDR3 length: 13 residues. V dropped 8 bases and J dropped 0; count of bases not matched to a gene: 3. The V gene's germline CDR1 is GTSNPN and CDR2 SVGIG (reference sequence).